The 5 T cell receptor beta chains given below trace back to one sample, sequenced in a study of metastatic and nonmetastatic thyroid tumors. No patient had received any treatment before thyroid surgery. TCRdb used MiXCR to call clones anew from the PCR reads. The sample carries some 33,000 clones, about a fifth recorded once. Sequenced: tumor tissue. The receptors stem from a male donor with papillary thyroid cancer or a benign thyroid nodule (not recorded which). Some clones in this sample may be carry-over from other donors' samples.

This clone showed up many times. This sequence joins TRBV2 and TRBJ2-1; possibly TRBD1 for D (6 bases). V was cut by 7 bases and J by 5 bases, with 12 bases left in between. Germline V gives CDR1 SNHLY, CDR2 FYNNEI. CDR3 size: 13 residues. The CDR3 sequence: CASTPYRDNEQFF. The CDR3 coding sequence is TGTGCCAGCACCCCTTACAGGGACAATGAGCAGTTCTTC.

The rearrangement links TRBV20-1 to TRBJ2-5; TRBD2 agrees at 9 bases. V lost 1 base to trimming and J lost 4 bases; unmatched junction nucleotides: 7. Germline CDR1 is DFQATT and CDR2 is SNEGSKA (reference sequence). The CDR3 covers 15 residues. The DNA of the CDR3 is TGCAGTGCTAGAGTTGTGCGGGAGGGCCCAGAGACCCAGTACTTC. Encoded protein: CSARVVREGPETQYF.

This clone has a count of ten or more. CDR3 loop: CASSLDFGTLEQFF. CDR3 nucleotide sequence: TGTGCCAGCAGCTTGGACTTCGGAACGCTTGAGCAGTTCTTC. This sequence joins TRBV5-6 and TRBJ2-1; D call uncertain. The CDR3 covers 14 residues. Germline CDR1 is SGHDT and CDR2 is YYEEEE. The germline V and J ends were trimmed by 0 bases and 9 bases, with 13 bases remaining between them. Drawing the rest from reference TRBV5-6 and TRBJ2-1, the complete variable domain is DAGVTQSPTHLIKTRGQQVTLRCSPKSGHDTVSWYQQALGQGPQFIFQYYEEEERQRGNFPDRFSGHQFPNYSSELNVNALLLGDSALYLCASSLDFGTLEQFFGPGTRLTVL.

This clone was picked up many times. The rearrangement uses TRBV7-2 and TRBJ1-1, with 12 positions matching TRBD1. V lost 5 bases to trimming and J lost 6 bases; unmatched junction nucleotides: 7. Germline CDR1 and CDR2: SGHTA and FQGNSA. This CDR3 region has 15 residues. DNA for the CDR3: TGTGCCAGCAGCATAAAGGGACAGGGGGCCGCTGAAGCTTTCTTT. This encodes CASSIKGQGAAEAFF.

This clone occurred a few times. V and J are TRBV14 and TRBJ2-1, with unresolved D. The CDR3 sequence is 12 residues long. CDR1 is SGHDN and CDR2 is FVKESK in the germline V gene. The germline V and J ends were trimmed by 4 bases and 10 bases, with 11 bases remaining between them. In DNA, the CDR3 is TGTGCCAGCAGCCTCGCAGGATACGAGCAGTTCTTC. This translates into CASSLAGYEQFF.